This T cell receptor (beta chain) emerged from a study of T cells in Graves' hyperthyroidism and ophthalmopathy. Authors of the study amplified TCR beta CDR3 regions from RNA transcripts. The HTBI set primed first-round TCR CDR3 RT-PCR. TCRdb reanalysed the multiplex PCR reads using MiXCR and keeps one entry per CDR3 protein. Among around 660,000 distinct CDR3 sequences listed, approximately 42% were seen once. Study results and caveats: Most thyroid clonotypes with frequency above 0.001 were detected in blood. A median approximately 6.8 months before onset, the model predicted ophthalmopathy.

On this clonotype: The antigen remains undetermined.

The germline CDR1 and CDR2 sequences are SNHLY and FYNNEI. V was pared by 6 bases and J by 8 bases, with 13 bases between. The CDR3 length is 13 residues. Any patient presenting with uncontrolled infection, other autoimmune disease, pregnancy or lactation was left out. Clinical symptoms, serum thyroxine, TRAb, thyroid ultrasound and orbital computed tomography established diagnosis. This TCR came from an adult man with Graves' disease, either hyperthyroidism or ophthalmopathy (not recorded which). The chain has TRBV2 and TRBJ1-4; D gene uncertain. Sequencing was carried out using peripheral blood or thyroid tissue (not recorded which). The CDR3 bases are TGTGCCAGCAGCTTCCGGGAGGTCGAAAAACTGTTTTTT. Its protein is CASSFREVEKLFF.